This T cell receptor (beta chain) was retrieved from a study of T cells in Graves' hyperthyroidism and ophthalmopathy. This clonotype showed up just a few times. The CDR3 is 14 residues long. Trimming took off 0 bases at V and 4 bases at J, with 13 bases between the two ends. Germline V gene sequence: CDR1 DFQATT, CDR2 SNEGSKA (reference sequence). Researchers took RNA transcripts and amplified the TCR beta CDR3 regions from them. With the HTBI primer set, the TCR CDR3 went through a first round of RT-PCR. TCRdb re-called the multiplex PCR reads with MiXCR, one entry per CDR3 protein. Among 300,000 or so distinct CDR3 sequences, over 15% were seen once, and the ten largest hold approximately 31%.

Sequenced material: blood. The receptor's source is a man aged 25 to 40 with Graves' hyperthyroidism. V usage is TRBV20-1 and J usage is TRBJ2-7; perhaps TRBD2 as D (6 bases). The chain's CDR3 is CSAREGGVSYEQYF. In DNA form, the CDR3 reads TGCAGTGCTAGAGAGGGGGGAGTCTCTTACGAGCAGTACTTC.